This T cell receptor beta chain was captured by sequencing in a study of blood T cell repertoires in COVID-19. Clones were read by immunoSEQ multiplex PCR, and TCRdb kept only the in-frame ones, dropping some. The repertoire has around 82,000 clones, roughly 90% of them found once; the top ten carry around 10%. The CDR3 extends over 15 amino acids. Germline CDR1 and CDR2: MDHEN and SYDVKM. V lost 1 base and J 5 bases, leaving 14 bases between the germline ends. Input material: peripheral blood. The rearrangement links TRBV28 to TRBJ2-5, with D possibly being TRBD2 (7 bases). This clonotype was sampled from an older man with active or convalescent COVID-19. Here the CDR3 DNA reads TGTGCCAGCAGTTTATATTGGGGGGGGGCTGAGACCCAGTACTTC. Amino acids: CASSLYWGGAETQYF.